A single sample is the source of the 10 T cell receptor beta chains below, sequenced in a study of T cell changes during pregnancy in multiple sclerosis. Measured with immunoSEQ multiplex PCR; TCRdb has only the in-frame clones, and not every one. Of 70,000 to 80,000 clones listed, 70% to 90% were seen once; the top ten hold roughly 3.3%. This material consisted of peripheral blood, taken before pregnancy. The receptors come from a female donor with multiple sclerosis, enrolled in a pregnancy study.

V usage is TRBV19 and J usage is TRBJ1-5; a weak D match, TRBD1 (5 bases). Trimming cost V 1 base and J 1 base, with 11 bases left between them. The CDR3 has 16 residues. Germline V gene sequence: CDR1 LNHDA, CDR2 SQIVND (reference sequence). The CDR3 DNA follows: TGTGCCAGTAGTATAGGGGGTTCAGGGAGCAATCAGCCCCAGCATTTT. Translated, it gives CASSIGGSGSNQPQHF.

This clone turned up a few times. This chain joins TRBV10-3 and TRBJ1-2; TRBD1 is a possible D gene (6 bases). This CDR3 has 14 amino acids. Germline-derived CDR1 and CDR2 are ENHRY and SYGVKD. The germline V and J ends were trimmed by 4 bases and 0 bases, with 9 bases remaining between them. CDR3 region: CAISADSTNYGYTF. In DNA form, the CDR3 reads TGTGCCATCAGTGCGGACAGTACTAACTATGGCTACACCTTC.

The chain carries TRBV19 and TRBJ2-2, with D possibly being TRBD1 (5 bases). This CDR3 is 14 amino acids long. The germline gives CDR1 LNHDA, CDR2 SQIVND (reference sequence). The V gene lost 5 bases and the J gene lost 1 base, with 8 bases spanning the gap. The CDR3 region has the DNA TGTGCCAGTAGTCCAGACAGGAACACCGGGGAGCTGTTTTTT. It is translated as CASSPDRNTGELFF.

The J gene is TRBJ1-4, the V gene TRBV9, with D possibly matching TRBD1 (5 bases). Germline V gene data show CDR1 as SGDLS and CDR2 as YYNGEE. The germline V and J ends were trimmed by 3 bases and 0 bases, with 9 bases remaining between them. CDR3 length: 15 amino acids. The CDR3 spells CASSAGQATNEKLFF. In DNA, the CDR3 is TGTGCCAGCAGCGCAGGACAAGCAACTAATGAAAAACTGTTTTTT.

The CDR3 region is CASSRDTAGSPLHF. CDR3 sequence (DNA): TGTGCCAGCAGCCGAGACACGGCGGGTTCACCCCTCCACTTT. This sequence joins TRBV5-6 and TRBJ1-6, with no clear D. The CDR3 has 14 amino acids. CDR1 and CDR2 (germline): SGHDT, YYEEEE. Between the trimmed V and J ends, which lost 4 bases and 9 bases, there was a span of 14 bases.

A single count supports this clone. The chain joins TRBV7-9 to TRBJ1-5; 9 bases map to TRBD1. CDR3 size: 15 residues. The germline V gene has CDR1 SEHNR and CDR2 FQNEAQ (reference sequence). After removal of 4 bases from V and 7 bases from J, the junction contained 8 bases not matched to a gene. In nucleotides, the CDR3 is TGTGCCAGCAGCTCGGGACAGGGAGGGCGGCAGCCCCAGCATTTT. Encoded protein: CASSSGQGGRQPQHF.

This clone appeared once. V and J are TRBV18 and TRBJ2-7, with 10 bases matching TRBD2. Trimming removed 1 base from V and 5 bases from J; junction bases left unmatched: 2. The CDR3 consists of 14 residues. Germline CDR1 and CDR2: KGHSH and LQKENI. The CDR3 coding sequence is TGTGCCAGCTCACCACAGCGGGAGGGCGACGAGCAGTACTTC. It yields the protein CASSPQREGDEQYF.

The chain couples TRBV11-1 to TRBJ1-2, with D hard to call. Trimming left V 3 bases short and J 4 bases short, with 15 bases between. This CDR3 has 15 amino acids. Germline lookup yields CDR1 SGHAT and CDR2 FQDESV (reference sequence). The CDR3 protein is CASSFSGNIRYGYTF. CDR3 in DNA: TGTGCCAGCAGCTTTTCGGGGAATATTCGCTATGGCTACACCTTC.

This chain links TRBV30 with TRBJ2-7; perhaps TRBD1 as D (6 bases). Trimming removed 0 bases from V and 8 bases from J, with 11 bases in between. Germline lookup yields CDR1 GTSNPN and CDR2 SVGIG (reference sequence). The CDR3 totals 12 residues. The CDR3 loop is CAWSVQGGKQYF. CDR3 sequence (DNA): TGTGCCTGGAGTGTACAGGGTGGCAAGCAGTACTTC.

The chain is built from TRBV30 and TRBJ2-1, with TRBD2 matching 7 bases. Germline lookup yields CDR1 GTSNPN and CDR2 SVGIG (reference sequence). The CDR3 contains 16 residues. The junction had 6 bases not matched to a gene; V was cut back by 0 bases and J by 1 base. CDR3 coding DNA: TGTGCCTGGAGTGTAGGCGGGAGTAAGTCCTACAATGAGCAGTTCTTC. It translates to CAWSVGGSKSYNEQFF.